This is a list of T cell receptor beta chains from one sample in a study of human T cells and chemical hapten exposure. TCRdb called the RACE reads again in MiXCR, with one record for every CDR3 protein. The sample lists approximately 260,000 distinct CDR3 sequences, about 9% occurring once. Sequenced here: whole blood, sampled in connection with sensitization to the hapten diphenylcyclopropenone (DPC). The source is a woman aged 40 to 50 with alopecia areata. Some clones in this sample may be carry-over from other donors' samples. CDR3s include the opening cysteine and the closing phenylalanine or tryptophan. D genes are given only for firm matches. Clone size is not always given. Where it is, it says once, few, many or a class for expanded clones.

TRBV4-2	TRBD2	TRBJ2-7	few	TGTGCCAGCAGCCAAGATCTCGGCGGGAGACTAAACGAGCAGTACTTC	CASSQDLGGRLNEQYF
TRBV4-2	TRBD1	TRBJ2-4	NA	TGTGCCAGCAGCCAACCCGACAGGGCTAAAAACATTCAGTACTTC	CASSQPDRAKNIQYF
TRBV12-3/TRBV12-4	NA	TRBJ2-2	few	TGTGCCAGCAGTCTCAGGGGCCCGAACACCGGGGAGCTGTTTTTT	CASSLRGPNTGELFF
TRBV7-2	NA	TRBJ1-1	few	TGTGCCAGCAGCTTTTTGCGGGGTCCCATGAACACTGAAGCTTTCTTT	CASSFLRGPMNTEAFF
TRBV10-3	TRBD1	TRBJ1-5	few	TGTGCCATCAGTGAGCCCGGACAGGGTAAGGGACAGCCCCAGCATTTT	CAISEPGQGKGQPQHF
TRBV20-1	TRBD1	TRBJ2-7	NA	TGCAGTGCAGCGCCGGGACAGGCACCCTACGAGCAGTACTTC	CSAAPGQAPYEQYF
TRBV29-1	NA	TRBJ1-1	NA	TGCAGCGTTGGACACAGGTTGGACACTGAAGCTTTCTTT	CSVGHRLDTEAFF
TRBV10-3	NA	TRBJ2-5	NA	TGTGCCATCAGTGAGTCGATTGAGACCCAGTACTTC	CAISESIETQYF
TRBV7-2	TRBD2	TRBJ2-7	many	TGTGCCAGCAGCTTGGACCCCGGGAGGCGGGAGCAGTACTTC	CASSLDPGRREQYF
TRBV4-3	TRBD2	TRBJ2-2	few	TGCGCCAGCAGCCAAGACGGGACTAGCGTGACCGGGGAGCTGTTTTTT	CASSQDGTSVTGELFF
TRBV20-1	TRBD2	TRBJ2-3	NA	TGCAGTGCGCGGACTAGCGGGAGAGATACGCAGTATTTT	CSARTSGRDTQYF
TRBV6-1	NA	TRBJ1-1	once	TGTGCCAGCAGTGAAACGATTAACACTGAAGCTTTCTTT	CASSETINTEAFF
TRBV7-9	TRBD2	TRBJ2-5	few	TGTGCCAGCAGCCCCAATCTAGCGGGAGTCGCACTGGTCCAAGAGACCCAGTACTTC	CASSPNLAGVALVQETQYF
TRBV20-1	NA	TRBJ2-7	few	TGCAGTGCTCCCCCCAGCCGGACTCGCGCCTACGAGCAGTACTTC	CSAPPSRTRAYEQYF
TRBV28	NA	TRBJ2-5	many	TGTGCCAGCAGTTTACGGATCCAAGAGACCCAGTACTTC	CASSLRIQETQYF
TRBV9	TRBD2	TRBJ2-5	NA	TGTGCCAGCAGCCCCCACACCTCGGGACTAGCGGACCAAGAGACCCAGTACTTC	CASSPHTSGLADQETQYF
TRBV12-3/TRBV12-4	NA	TRBJ2-7	many	TGTGCCAGCAGCCCCAGGGGATACGAGCAGTACTTC	CASSPRGYEQYF
TRBV6-2/TRBV6-3	NA	TRBJ2-7	few	TGTGCCAGCAGGTCCGCCCTAGGGGCCTCCTACGAGCAGTACTTC	CASRSALGASYEQYF
TRBV20-1	TRBD1	TRBJ2-4	few	TGCAGTGCTAGATGGACAGGGAGAAACATTCAGTACTTC	CSARWTGRNIQYF
TRBV10-3	TRBD1	TRBJ1-4	few	TGTGCCATCAGTGATGGGGACAGGGGTGAAAAACTGTTTTTT	CAISDGDRGEKLFF
TRBV6-5	NA	TRBJ1-6	NA	TGTGCCAGCAGTTACTCGAGGGGGACTTCAAATTCACCCCTCCACTTT	CASSYSRGTSNSPLHF
TRBV5-5	NA	TRBJ2-5	few	TGTGCCAGCGAGATGTACCAAGAGACCCAGTACTTC	CASEMYQETQYF
TRBV20-1	TRBD1	TRBJ2-7	NA	TGCAGTGCTGATCCGGGACAGGGGGCCTACGAGCAGTACTTC	CSADPGQGAYEQYF
TRBV10-3	NA	TRBJ1-4	few	TGTGCCATCAGTGAGGGTGAAAAACTGTTTTTT	CAISEGEKLFF
TRBV29-1	TRBD2	TRBJ2-1	many	TGCAGCGTTGAAGAGACAGGGACTAGCGGGAGTAGTGAGCAGTTCTTC	CSVEETGTSGSSEQFF
TRBV5-1	TRBD2	TRBJ2-5	few	TGCGCCAGCAGTTTCACTAGCGGGAGTTTAGAGACCCAGTACTTC	CASSFTSGSLETQYF
TRBV7-2	TRBD1	TRBJ2-3	NA	TGTGCCAGCAGCCCGGACAGGAGCACAGATACGCAGTATTTT	CASSPDRSTDTQYF
TRBV7-3	NA	TRBJ1-6	NA	TGTGCCAGCAGCTTAAACAGGGAGAATTCACCCCTCCACTTT	CASSLNRENSPLHF
TRBV20-1	TRBD1	TRBJ1-1	many	TGCAGTGCTAGCCAGGACAGGACCACTGAAGCTTTCTTT	CSASQDRTTEAFF
TRBV10-1	NA	TRBJ1-1	NA	TGCGCCAGTAACCCTCCGGGACACGGAGTGGGTGAAGCTTTCTTT	CASNPPGHGVGEAFF
TRBV5-1	NA	TRBJ2-3	few	TGCGCCAGCAGCTTGGCAGGGGGGCCCACAGATACGCAGTATTTT	CASSLAGGPTDTQYF
TRBV28	NA	TRBJ2-5	many	TGTGCCAGCAGAACGAGCGTACAAGAGACCCAGTACTTC	CASRTSVQETQYF
TRBV27	NA	TRBJ1-5	few	TGTGCCAGCAAGTGGGGGGCCGGGTCGGAGCCCCAGCATTTT	CASKWGAGSEPQHF
TRBV7-3	TRBD2	TRBJ2-3	NA	TGTGCCAGCAGCCGCTCGACTAGCGGGAGGGATACGCAGTATTTT	CASSRSTSGRDTQYF
TRBV6-6	NA	TRBJ2-1	NA	TGTGCCAGCAGTTACTCGAGTTACACTTACAATGAGCAGTTCTTC	CASSYSSYTYNEQFF
TRBV12-3/TRBV12-4	TRBD2	TRBJ2-7	NA	TGTGCCAGCAGTTTAGCCACTCTTCGGGGGGGCGAGCAGTACTTC	CASSLATLRGGEQYF
TRBV27	TRBD2	TRBJ2-2	NA	TGTGCCAGCACTCCGACTAGCGGATTCACCGGGGAGCTGTTTTTT	CASTPTSGFTGELFF
TRBV29-1	NA	TRBJ2-5	few	TGCAGCGTAAGACAGCGTGTAGGGACCCAGTACTTC	CSVRQRVGTQYF
TRBV7-7	NA	TRBJ2-5	many	TGTGCTAGCAGCTCCAGCGGTGAAGAGACCCAGTACTTC	CASSSSGEETQYF
TRBV7-9	TRBD2	TRBJ2-2	few	TGTGCCAGCAGCTCCTATGCCAGCGGGAGGGAGCTGTTTTTT	CASSSYASGRELFF
TRBV5-6	NA	TRBJ1-1	NA	TGTGCCAGCAGCGAGGGTCGGGCGGGTCGGACTGAAGCTTTCTTT	CASSEGRAGRTEAFF
TRBV5-1	NA	TRBJ2-1	many	TGCGCCAGCAGCTTGGGTGGGCTGAGCTCCTACAATGAGCAGTTCTTC	CASSLGGLSSYNEQFF
TRBV30	NA	TRBJ1-4	few	TGTGCCTGGAGGTCTCCTCGGGGTGGGGAAAAACTGTTTTTT	CAWRSPRGGEKLFF
TRBV7-9	NA	TRBJ1-4	many	TGTGCCAGCAGCGGATGGGACCGGGCCAGGGAAAAACTGTTTTTT	CASSGWDRAREKLFF
TRBV6-1	NA	TRBJ2-2	many	TGTGCCAGCAGTCGAATCGGGAACACCGGGGAGCTGTTTTTT	CASSRIGNTGELFF
TRBV20-1	NA	TRBJ1-2	many	TGCAGTGCCAACCACCAGGGGCTAGCCTATGGCTACACCTTC	CSANHQGLAYGYTF
TRBV2	NA	TRBJ1-4	many	TGTGCCAGCAGTGAAAGAGGGTGGCCTAATGAAAAACTGTTTTTT	CASSERGWPNEKLFF